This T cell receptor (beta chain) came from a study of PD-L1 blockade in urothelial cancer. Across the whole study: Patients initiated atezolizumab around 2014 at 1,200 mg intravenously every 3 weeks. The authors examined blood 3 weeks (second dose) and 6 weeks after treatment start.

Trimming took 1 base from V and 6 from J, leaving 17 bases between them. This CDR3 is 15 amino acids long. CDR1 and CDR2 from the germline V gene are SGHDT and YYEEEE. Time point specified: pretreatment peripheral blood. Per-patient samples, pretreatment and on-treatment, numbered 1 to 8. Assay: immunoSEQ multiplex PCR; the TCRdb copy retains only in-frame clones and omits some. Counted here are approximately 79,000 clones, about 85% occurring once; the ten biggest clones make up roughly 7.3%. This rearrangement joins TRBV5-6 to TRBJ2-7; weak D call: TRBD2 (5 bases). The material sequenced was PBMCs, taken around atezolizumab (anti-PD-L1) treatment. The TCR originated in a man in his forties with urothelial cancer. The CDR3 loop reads CASSLMSGWNSEQYF. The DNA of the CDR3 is TGTGCCAGCAGCTTGATGAGCGGTTGGAACTCCGAGCAGTACTTC.